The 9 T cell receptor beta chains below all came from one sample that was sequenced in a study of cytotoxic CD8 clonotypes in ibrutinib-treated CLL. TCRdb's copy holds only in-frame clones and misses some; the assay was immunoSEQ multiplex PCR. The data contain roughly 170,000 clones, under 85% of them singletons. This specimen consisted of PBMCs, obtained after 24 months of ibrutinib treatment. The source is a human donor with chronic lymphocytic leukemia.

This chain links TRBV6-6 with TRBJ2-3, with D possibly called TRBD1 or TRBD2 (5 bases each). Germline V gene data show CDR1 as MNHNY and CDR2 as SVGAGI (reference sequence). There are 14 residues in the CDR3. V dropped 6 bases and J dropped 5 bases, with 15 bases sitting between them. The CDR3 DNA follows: TGTGCCAGCAGGTTGCAGCAGAGGGGAGATACGCAGTATTTT. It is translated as CASRLQQRGDTQYF.

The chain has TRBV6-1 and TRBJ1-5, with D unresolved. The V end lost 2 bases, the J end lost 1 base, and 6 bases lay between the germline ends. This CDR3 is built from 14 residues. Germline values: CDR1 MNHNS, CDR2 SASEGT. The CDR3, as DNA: TGTGCCAGCAGTGAACGACACAGCAATCAGCCCCAGCATTTT. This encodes CASSERHSNQPQHF.

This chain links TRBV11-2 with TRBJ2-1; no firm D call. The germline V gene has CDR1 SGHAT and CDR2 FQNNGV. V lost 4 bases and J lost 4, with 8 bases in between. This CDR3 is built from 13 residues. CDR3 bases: TGTGCCAGCAGCTGGTCTAATTACAATGAGCAGTTCTTC. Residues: CASSWSNYNEQFF. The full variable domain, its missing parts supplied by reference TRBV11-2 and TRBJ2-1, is EAGVAQSPRYKIIEKRQSVAFWCNPISGHATLYWYQQILGQGPKLLIQFQNNGVVDDSQLPKDRFSAERLKGVDSTLKIQPAKLEDSAVYLCASSWSNYNEQFFGPGTRLTVL.

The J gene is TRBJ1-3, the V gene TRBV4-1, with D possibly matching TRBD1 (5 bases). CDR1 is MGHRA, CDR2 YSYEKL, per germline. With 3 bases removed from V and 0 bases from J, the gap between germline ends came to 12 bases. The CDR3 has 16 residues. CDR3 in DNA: TGCGCCAGCAGCCATGAGGGACGGTCCTCTGGAAACACCATATATTTT. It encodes CASSHEGRSSGNTIYF.

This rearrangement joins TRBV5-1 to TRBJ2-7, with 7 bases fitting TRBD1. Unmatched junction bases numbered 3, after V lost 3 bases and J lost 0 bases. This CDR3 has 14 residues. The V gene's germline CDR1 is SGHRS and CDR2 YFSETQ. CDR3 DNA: TGCGCCAGCAGCTCAGGGGGAAGCTCCTACGAGCAGTACTTC. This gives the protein CASSSGGSSYEQYF.

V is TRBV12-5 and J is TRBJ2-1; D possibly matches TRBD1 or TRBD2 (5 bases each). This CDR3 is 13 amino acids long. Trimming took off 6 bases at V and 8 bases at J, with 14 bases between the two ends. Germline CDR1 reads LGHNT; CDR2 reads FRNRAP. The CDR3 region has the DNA TGTGCTAGTGGGGGGGTCAATTGGGATGAGCAGTTCTTC. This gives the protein CASGGVNWDEQFF.

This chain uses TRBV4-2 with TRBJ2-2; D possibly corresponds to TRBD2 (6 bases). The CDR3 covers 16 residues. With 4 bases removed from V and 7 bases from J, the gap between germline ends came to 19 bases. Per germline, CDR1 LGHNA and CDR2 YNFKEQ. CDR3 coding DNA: TGTGCCAGCAGCCGAGGTGTCGCGGGGCCCGGCGGGGAGCTGTTTTTT. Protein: CASSRGVAGPGGELFF.

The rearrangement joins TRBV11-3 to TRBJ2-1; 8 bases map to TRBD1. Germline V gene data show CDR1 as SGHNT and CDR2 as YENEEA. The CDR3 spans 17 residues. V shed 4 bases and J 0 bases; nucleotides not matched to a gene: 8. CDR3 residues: CASSSTRTGHSYNEQFF. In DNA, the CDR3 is TGTGCCAGCAGCTCCACCCGGACAGGGCACTCCTACAATGAGCAGTTCTTC.

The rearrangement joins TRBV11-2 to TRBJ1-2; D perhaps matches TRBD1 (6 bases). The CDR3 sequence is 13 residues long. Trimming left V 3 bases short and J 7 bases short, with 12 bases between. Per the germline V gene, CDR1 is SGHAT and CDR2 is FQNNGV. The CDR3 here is CASSFARGAGYTF. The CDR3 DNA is TGTGCCAGCAGCTTTGCTCGGGGGGCTGGCTACACCTTC.